This T cell receptor (beta chain) is from a study of blood T cell repertoires in COVID-19. Study-wide context: The origin of the acute and convalescent COVID-19 samples was the United States, Italy and Spain. The cDNA or gDNA used as material had been derived from T cells, B-cell-depleted T cells, or PBMCs.

Per the study methods: How many nucleated cells were present was estimated from reference gene primer amplification. Some clones are missing from TCRdb's copy, which holds only in-frame ones; the method was immunoSEQ multiplex PCR. The V and J calls and the clone size are those of that table, but D and trimming were determined from the DNA. This repertoire shows 120,000 or so clones, 88% found once; its top ten account for approximately 3.5%. The sequenced sample consisted of peripheral blood. The TCR was taken from a woman aged 50 to 60 with acute or convalescent COVID-19.

CDR3 in amino acids: CASSRQPAGDEQFF. The CDR3 nucleotides read TGTGCCAGCAGCCGCCAACCGGCGGGGGATGAGCAGTTCTTC. The chain links TRBV11-2 to TRBJ2-1; 7 nucleotides match TRBD2. The CDR3 consists of 14 residues. V lost 5 bases and J lost 8; bases outside the gene matches: 9. From germline, CDR1 is SGHAT and CDR2 FQNNGV.